This T cell receptor (beta chain) was documented in a study of T cells expressing NK-cell markers. Study details: Underlying the TCR beta repertoires were sorted CD3+CD56+NKG2C+, CD3+CD56+NKG2C- and CD3+CD56-NKG2C+ T cells. Among the eight sequenced donors, seven tested HCMV-seropositive and one tested seronegative. Overall study findings and caveats: HCMV specificity of expanded NKG2C+ T cell clones remained unclear.

Looked up from germline, CDR1 is SGHTA and CDR2 is FQGNSA. The CDR3 extends over 14 amino acids. After re-calling the 5' RACE reads, TCRdb lists one entry per CDR3 protein, DNA absent. The sample data list roughly 280,000 distinct CDR3 sequences. With respect to this clonotype: Its target is not known.

The J gene is TRBJ2-7, the V gene TRBV7-2; TCRdb names TRBD1, which stays unverified in the absence of DNA. This TCR was recovered from a man aged 18 to 30 in good health. The material sequenced was blood T cells: a sorted CD56 or NKG2C T cell subset, CD4+ or CD8+ T cells, or bulk PBMC T cells (not recorded which). The chain's CDR3 is CASSLDTREGEQYF.